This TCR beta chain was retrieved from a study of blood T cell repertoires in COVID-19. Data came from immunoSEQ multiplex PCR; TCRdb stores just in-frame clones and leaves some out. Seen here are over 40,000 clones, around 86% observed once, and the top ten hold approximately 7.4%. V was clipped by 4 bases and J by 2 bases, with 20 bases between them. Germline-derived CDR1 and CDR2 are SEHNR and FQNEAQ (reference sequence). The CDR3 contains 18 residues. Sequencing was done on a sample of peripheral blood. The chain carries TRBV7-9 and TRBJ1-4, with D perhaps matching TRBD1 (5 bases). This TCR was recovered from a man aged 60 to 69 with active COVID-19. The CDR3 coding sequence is TGTGCCAGCAGCTCTGCCTGGGGACTATCATCTACTAATGAAAAACTGTTTTTT. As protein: CASSSAWGLSSTNEKLFF.